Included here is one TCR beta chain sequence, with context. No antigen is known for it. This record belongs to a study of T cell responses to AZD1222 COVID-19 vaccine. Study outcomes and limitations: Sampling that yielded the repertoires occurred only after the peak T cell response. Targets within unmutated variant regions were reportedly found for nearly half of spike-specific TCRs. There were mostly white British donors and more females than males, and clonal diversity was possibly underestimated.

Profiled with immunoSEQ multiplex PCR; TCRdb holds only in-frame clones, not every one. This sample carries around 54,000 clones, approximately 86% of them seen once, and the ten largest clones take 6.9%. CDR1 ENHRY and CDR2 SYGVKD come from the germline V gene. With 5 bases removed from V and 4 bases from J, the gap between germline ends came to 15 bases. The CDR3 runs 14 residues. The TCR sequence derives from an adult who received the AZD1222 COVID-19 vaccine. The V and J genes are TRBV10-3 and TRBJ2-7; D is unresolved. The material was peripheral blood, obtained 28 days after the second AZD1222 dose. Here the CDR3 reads CAISRDSPVYEQYF. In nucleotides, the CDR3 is TGTGCCATCAGTAGAGACTCGCCCGTTTACGAGCAGTACTTC.